The 10 T cell receptor beta chains presented below share a single source sample, sequenced in a study of T cell responses to AZD1222 COVID-19 vaccine. This table comes from immunoSEQ multiplex PCR, and its TCRdb copy is limited to in-frame clones, with some not included. The table records tens of thousands of clones, roughly nine tenths of them present only once. Sequencing was performed on peripheral blood, taken on day 0 of MenACWY control vaccination. The receptors stem from an adult in good health.

Here the CDR3 reads CASSYLQGSSPLHF. CDR3 DNA sequence: TGTGCCAGCAGTTACCTACAGGGAAGTTCACCCCTCCACTTT. The chain has TRBV6-5 and TRBJ1-6; D may be TRBD1 (6 bases). The V gene's germline CDR1 is MNHEY and CDR2 SVGAGI. V was pared by 2 bases and J by 9 bases, with 11 bases between. This CDR3 contains 14 residues.

The chain couples TRBV27 to TRBJ1-1, with 9 bases aligning to TRBD1. CDR3 length: 13 amino acids. Germline CDR1 MNHEY, CDR2 SMNVEV (reference sequence). The V and J ends lost 4 bases and 7 bases, in that order; junction bases with no gene match: 4. CDR3 in amino acids: CASSSDRGGEAFF. The CDR3, as DNA: TGTGCCAGCAGTTCGGACAGGGGCGGTGAAGCTTTCTTT.

This clone was seen more than once but under ten times. V is TRBV6-5 and J is TRBJ1-2, with D tentatively TRBD1 (6 bases). Germline CDR1 MNHEY, CDR2 SVGAGI. V was cut by 5 bases and J by 5 bases, with 12 bases left in between. The CDR3 is 13 residues long. As DNA, the CDR3 is TGTGCCAGCAGTCAGACAGGTGGATATGGCTACACCTTC. Translation gives CASSQTGGYGYTF.

The chain couples TRBV4-1 to TRBJ2-3, with D tentatively TRBD1 or TRBD2 (5 bases each). Trimming shortened V by 1 base and J by 6 bases, and 14 bases separated the two germline ends. Germline V gene lookup returns CDR1 MGHRA and CDR2 YSYEKL. The CDR3 totals 15 residues. The CDR3 DNA reads as TGCGCCAGCAGCCAAGTCGGGGTAGGGGCGGATACGCAGTATTTT. Amino acid sequence: CASSQVGVGADTQYF.

The chain employs TRBV6-2 or TRBV6-3 and TRBJ1-2, with a possible D match to TRBD1 (6 bases). This CDR3 comprises 16 residues. Germline CDR1 MNHEY, CDR2 SVGEGT. Trimming left V 6 bases short and J 2 bases short, with 19 bases between. The CDR3 DNA follows: TGTGCCAGCAGCCGTATACAGGGTACGGAAAACTATGGCTACACCTTC. Translated: CASSRIQGTENYGYTF.

The chain combines TRBV5-6 with TRBJ2-2; 11 bases are a match to TRBD2. The CDR3 contains 18 residues. J was trimmed by 0 bases and V by 0 bases; bases with no gene match: 4. Germline CDR1 is SGHDT and CDR2 is YYEEEE. The CDR3 loop is CASSLGLAGIANTGELFF. The CDR3 region has the DNA TGTGCCAGCAGCTTGGGACTAGCGGGAATCGCGAACACCGGGGAGCTGTTTTTT.

This chain links TRBV3-1 (or the pseudogene TRBV3-2) with TRBJ2-5, with D maybe TRBD1 (8 bases). The germline V and J ends were trimmed by 4 bases and 2 bases, with 17 bases remaining between them. This CDR3 contains 16 residues. Looked up from germline, CDR1 is LGHDT and CDR2 is YNNKEL (reference sequence). CDR3 loop: CASSPGGQGGQETQYF. Written as DNA, the CDR3 is TGTGCCAGCAGCCCCGGCGGACAGGGAGGGCAAGAGACCCAGTACTTC.

This chain links TRBV30 with TRBJ1-3; 7 bases are shared with TRBD1. Germline V CDR1 and CDR2: GTSNPN, SVGIG (reference sequence). The junction had 9 bases not matched to a gene; V was cut back by 5 bases and J by 2 bases. This CDR3 contains 15 residues. This CDR3 reads CAWVTQGTPGNTIYF. CDR3 nucleotides: TGTGCCTGGGTTACACAGGGGACTCCTGGAAACACCATATATTTT. Full variable domain (rest looked up from reference TRBV30 and TRBJ1-3): SQTIHQWPATLVQPVGSPLSLECTVEGTSNPNLYWYRQAAGRGLQLLFYSVGIGQISSEVPQNLSASRPQDRQFILSSKKLLLSDSGFYLCAWVTQGTPGNTIYFGEGSWLTVV.

This sequence joins TRBV5-8 and TRBJ1-2; D possibly corresponds to TRBD1 (5 bases). Between the trimmed V and J ends, which lost 0 bases and 5 bases, there was a span of 14 bases. This CDR3 region has 15 residues. The germline CDR1 and CDR2 sequences are SGHTS and YDEGEE. The CDR3 reads CASSLGQGLGYGYTF. Here the CDR3 DNA reads TGTGCCAGCAGCTTGGGGCAGGGCCTGGGTTATGGCTACACCTTC.

The rearrangement links TRBV12-3 or TRBV12-4 to TRBJ1-6, with D perhaps matching TRBD1 (5 bases). The V and J ends lost 5 bases and 8 bases respectively, with 10 bases between them. CDR3 length equals 13 residues. CDR3 sequence reads: CASSPRQYSPLHF. The CDR3 coding sequence is TGTGCCAGCAGTCCAAGACAGTATTCACCCCTCCACTTT.